This T cell receptor (beta chain) was sequenced in a study of T cell clonality in common variable immunodeficiency. Findings and caveats of the study: Fewer deletions and N-nucleotide insertions were reportedly seen in common variable immunodeficiency TCR beta sequences. TCRbeta clonality was increased in CVID versus healthy controls.

No CVID subject was ill or on immunomodulatory drugs when sampled. The germline CDR1 and CDR2 sequences are MNHNS and SASEGT. The CDR3 consists of 17 residues. The V end was cut by 2 bases, the J end by 0 bases, with 13 bases between. Profiling relied on immunoSEQ multiplex PCR, and the TCRdb table lists in-frame clones only, not all of them. The profile covers 35,000 or so clones, none occurring a single time. As to this clone: Its specificity is not known. The read is 3 residues too short to cover the CDR3 end, so that end is filled in from the germline J gene.

The clonotype originates from a human donor with common variable immunodeficiency. Sequencing was done on a sample of peripheral blood mononuclear cells. The V and J genes are TRBV6-1 and TRBJ2-2, with D possibly TRBD2 on 6 matching bases. The CDR3 sequence is CASSEPVAVANTGELFF. The DNA read from the CDR3 is TGTGCCAGCAGTGAACCTGTAGCGGTCGCGAACACCGGGGAG.